The clone carrying this T cell receptor beta chain showed up just a few times. The target antigen is unknown. The DNA is left out, because the CDR3 cannot be placed on it with certainty; the CDR3 is given as TCRdb lists it. Making use of molecular barcodes, quantitative 5'-RACE generated TCR beta libraries. TCRdb used MiXCR to reprocess the 5' RACE reads, holding one entry per CDR3 protein. The data contain 200,000 to 300,000 distinct CDR3 sequences, around 9.2% of them singletons. This record belongs to a study of CD8 T cells in ankylosing spondylitis. Study-wide results and limits: A CD8+ phenotype characterized the disease-linked clones, which were relatively rare in peripheral blood.

Germline V gene lookup returns CDR1 DFQATT and CDR2 SNEGSKA (reference sequence). The CDR3 has 18 amino acids, counting both end residues. The V gene is TRBV20-1, the J gene TRBJ2-2; the table's D call of TRBD1 was not tested on the DNA. The specimen sequenced was blood, either unsorted or a sorted T cell fraction (not recorded which). The origin of this receptor is a male donor with ankylosing spondylitis or in good health (not recorded which). The CDR3 loop is CSARDCREFKGTPGSCFF.